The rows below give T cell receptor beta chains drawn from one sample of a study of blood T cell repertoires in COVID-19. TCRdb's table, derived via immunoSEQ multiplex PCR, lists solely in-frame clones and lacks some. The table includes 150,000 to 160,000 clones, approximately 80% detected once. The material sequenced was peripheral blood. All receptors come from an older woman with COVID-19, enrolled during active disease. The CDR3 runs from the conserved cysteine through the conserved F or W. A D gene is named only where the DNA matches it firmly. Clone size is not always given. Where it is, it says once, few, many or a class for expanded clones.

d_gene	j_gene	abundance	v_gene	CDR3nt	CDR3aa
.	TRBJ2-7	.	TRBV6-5	TGTGCCAGCAGCCTCCAGGGTGCCTACGAGCAGTACTTC	CASSLQGAYEQYF
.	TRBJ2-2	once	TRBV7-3	TGTGCCAGCAGCTTGGGACTCCGTAACACCGGGGAGCTGTTTTTT	CASSLGLRNTGELFF
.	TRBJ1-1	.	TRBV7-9	TGTGCCAGCGGCTCCGTGTCTACTGAAGCTTTCTTT	CASGSVSTEAFF
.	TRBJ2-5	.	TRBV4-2	TGTGCCAGCAGCCAAGAGAGGACGGGGGATAAGAGAACCCAGTACTTC	CASSQERTGDKRTQYF
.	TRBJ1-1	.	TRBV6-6	TGTGCCAGCAGTTGGGGGGTTAACACTGAAGCTTTCTTT	CASSWGVNTEAFF
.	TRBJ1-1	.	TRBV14	TGTGCCAGCAGCCAAGGGACAGTGAACACTGAAGCTTTCTTT	CASSQGTVNTEAFF
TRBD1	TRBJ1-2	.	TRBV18	TGTGCCAGCTCACCACCGTCGACAGGGGGCGCCTATGGCTACACCTTC	CASSPPSTGGAYGYTF
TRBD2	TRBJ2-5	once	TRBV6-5	TGTGCCAGCAGTCAGGGAGGGTGGAGGGAGACCCAGTACTTC	CASSQGGWRETQYF
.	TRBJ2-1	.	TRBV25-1	TGTGCCAGCAGTGACGGGGGAGTGGGGTCCTACAATGAGCAGTTCTTC	CASSDGGVGSYNEQFF
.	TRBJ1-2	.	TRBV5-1	TGCGCCAGCAGCTTGGGGGGCAGATTGAACTATGGCTACACCTTC	CASSLGGRLNYGYTF
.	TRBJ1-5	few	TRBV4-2	TGTGCCAGCAGCCAAGATGATAGGGGTAGCAATCAGCCCCAGCATTTT	CASSQDDRGSNQPQHF
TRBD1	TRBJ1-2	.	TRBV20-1	TGCAGTGCTAGTGCGCTCGGGACAGCCGCCAACTATGGCTACACCTTC	CSASALGTAANYGYTF
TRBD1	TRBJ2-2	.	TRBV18	TGTGCCAGCTCACCCACCGGGACAGGGAACACCGGGGAGCTGTTTTTT	CASSPTGTGNTGELFF
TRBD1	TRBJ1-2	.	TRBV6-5	TGTGCCAGCAGTTTTGACAGGGGTGGTGGCTACACCTTC	CASSFDRGGGYTF
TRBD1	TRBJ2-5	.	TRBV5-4	TGTGCCAGCAGCTCCAGGGGGAACCAAGAGACCCAGTACTTC	CASSSRGNQETQYF
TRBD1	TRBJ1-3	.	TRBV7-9	TGTGCCAGCAGCCCCGGCCGAACAGGGGGCAACACCATATATTTT	CASSPGRTGGNTIYF
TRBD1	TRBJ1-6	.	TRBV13	TGTGCCAGCAGTTCTGGACAGGGAGATATAGGGTCACCCCTCCACTTT	CASSSGQGDIGSPLHF
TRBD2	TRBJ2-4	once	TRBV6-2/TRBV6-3	TGTGCCAGCAGTAAACCACCTAATAGCGGGAGGCAAGCCAAAAACATTCAGTACTTC	CASSKPPNSGRQAKNIQYF
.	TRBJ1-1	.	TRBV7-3	TGTGCCAGCAGCCCCGACGGGACTGAAGCTTTCTTT	CASSPDGTEAFF
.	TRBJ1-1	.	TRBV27	TGTGCCAGCAGTTTGTCGGGGGAGGCTTTCTTT	CASSLSGEAFF
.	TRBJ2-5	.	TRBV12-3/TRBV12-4	TGTGCCAGCAGTTCGACAGGAGAGACCCAGTACTTC	CASSSTGETQYF
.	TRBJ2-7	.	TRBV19	TGTGCCAGTAGTTATACAGGGTTCGAGCAGTACTTC	CASSYTGFEQYF
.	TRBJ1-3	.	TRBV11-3	TGTGCCAGCAGCTTACAGGGGAACTCTGGAAACACCATATATTTT	CASSLQGNSGNTIYF
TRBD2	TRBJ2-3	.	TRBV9	TGTGCCAGCAGCGGAATACTAGCGGGAGCAGATACGCAGTATTTT	CASSGILAGADTQYF
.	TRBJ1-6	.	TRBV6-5	TGTGCCAGCAACTTTAGAGCCCCGGCGGATTCACCCCTCCACTTT	CASNFRAPADSPLHF
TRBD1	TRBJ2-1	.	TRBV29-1	TGCAGCGCGAGGGGGCGCGGCACCTACAATGAGCAGTTCTTC	CSARGRGTYNEQFF
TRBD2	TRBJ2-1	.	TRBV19	TGTGCCAGTAGTCCCCGGACTAGCGGGAGTTACAATGAGCAGTTCTTC	CASSPRTSGSYNEQFF
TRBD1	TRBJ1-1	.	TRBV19	TGTGCCAGTAGTACGCAGGGGGCGGGGACTGAAGCTTTCTTT	CASSTQGAGTEAFF
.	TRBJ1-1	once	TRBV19	TGTGCCAGTCTGGACTGGACGATGAACACTGAAGCTTTCTTT	CASLDWTMNTEAFF
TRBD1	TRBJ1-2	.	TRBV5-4	TGTGCCAGCAGCCTCACTCCAGGGGGCGACTATGGCTACACCTTC	CASSLTPGGDYGYTF
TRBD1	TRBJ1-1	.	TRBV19	TGTGCCAGTAGTATAAAGACAGGGTACACTGAAGCTTTCTTT	CASSIKTGYTEAFF
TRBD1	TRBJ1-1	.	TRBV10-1	TGCGCCAGCAGTGCGAACAGGGGGAACACTGAAGCTTTCTTT	CASSANRGNTEAFF
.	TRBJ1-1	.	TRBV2	TGTGCCAGCAGCCAGAGACAGAACACTGAAGCTTTCTTT	CASSQRQNTEAFF
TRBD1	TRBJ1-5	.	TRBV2	TGTGCCAGCAGTGAAATTGGACAGGGGGCGAAATTTACTTGGAATCAGCCCCAGCATTTT	CASSEIGQGAKFTWNQPQHF
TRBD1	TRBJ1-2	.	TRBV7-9	TGTGCCAGCAGCGCCGGACAGGGGGCGATTTGGTATGGCTACACCTTC	CASSAGQGAIWYGYTF
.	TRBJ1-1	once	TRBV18	TGTGCCAGCTCACCTTATAACACTGAAGCTTTCTTT	CASSPYNTEAFF
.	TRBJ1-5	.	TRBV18	TGTGCCAGCTCACCCCCCGCGGGGGCCCAAAATTTT	CASSPPAGAQNF
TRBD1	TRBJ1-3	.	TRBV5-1	TGCGCCAGCAGCGCATCGACAGGGAGGACTGGAAACACCATATATTTT	CASSASTGRTGNTIYF
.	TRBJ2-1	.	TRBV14	TGTGCCAGCAGCCAACCCCACGGAGTTGGGGAGAATGAGCAGTTCTTC	CASSQPHGVGENEQFF
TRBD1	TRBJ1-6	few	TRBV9	TGTGCCAGCAGCCCCACAGGGGTCGGCAATTTAACACCCCTCCACTTT	CASSPTGVGNLTPLHF
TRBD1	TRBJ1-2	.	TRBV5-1	TGCGCCAGCAGCTGGGGGGGACAGGAGAACTATGGCTACACCTTC	CASSWGGQENYGYTF
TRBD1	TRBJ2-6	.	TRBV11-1	TGTGCCAGCAGCTCAGGGGGCCCTGGGGCCAACGTCCTGACTTTC	CASSSGGPGANVLTF
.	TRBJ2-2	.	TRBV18	TGTGCCAGCTCCCTCGGGAGGAACACCGGGGAGCTGTTTTTT	CASSLGRNTGELFF
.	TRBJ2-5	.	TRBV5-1	TGCGCCAGCAGCCCTCAGGGCAGGGAGACCCAGTACTTC	CASSPQGRETQYF
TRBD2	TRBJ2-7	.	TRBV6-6	TGTGCCACAATCCGCGGGAGGGCGGGGTACGAGCAGTACTTC	CATIRGRAGYEQYF